Following are 30 T cell receptor beta chains from one sample sequenced in a study of CD8+CD57+ T cells in acquired aplastic anemia. Previously, flow cytometry had revealed CD8+CD57+ cell expansion in the patients chosen for sequencing. Genomic DNA served as template for TCR beta VDJ and CDR3 profiling. TCRdb processed the reads anew with MiXCR; each CDR3 protein has one entry. The sample has roughly 150,000 distinct CDR3 sequences, around 48% seen once. Input material: sorted CD4+, CD8+, or CD8+CD57+ T cells (not recorded which) from PBMCs. Receptors were obtained from a human donor with aplastic anemia.

There are many counts of this clonotype. The chain couples TRBV19 to TRBJ1-5; D is perhaps TRBD1 (5 bases). This CDR3 spans 14 amino acids. Germline loops: CDR1 LNHDA, CDR2 SQIVND (reference sequence). Deletions cut 6 bases from V and 5 bases from J, with 14 bases between. Written as DNA, the CDR3 is TGTGCCAGTAGCAGGGCCGTTCTGGATCAGCCCCAGCATTTT. Its protein is CASSRAVLDQPQHF.

The rearrangement uses TRBV24-1 and TRBJ2-2; D gene uncertain. This CDR3 has 13 amino acids. Germline-derived CDR1 and CDR2 are KGHDR and SFDVKD. Trimming left V 8 bases short and J 1 base short, with 7 bases between. The CDR3 DNA is TGTGCCACCATGAACTGGAACACCGGGGAGCTGTTTTTT. This translates into CATMNWNTGELFF.

The chain links TRBV11-3 to TRBJ2-1; 8 bases map to TRBD2. The CDR3 is 14 residues long. With V trimmed by 0 bases and J by 6 bases, 1 base remained unmatched. The germline CDR1 and CDR2 sequences are SGHNT and YENEEA. The CDR3 loop reads CASSLELAVNEQFF. CDR3 bases: TGTGCCAGCAGCTTAGAACTAGCGGTCAATGAGCAGTTCTTC.

This clonotype was seen ten or more times. The chain recombines TRBV7-2 with TRBJ1-2; D is uncertain. This CDR3 is 13 amino acids long. CDR1 SGHTA and CDR2 FQGNSA come from the germline V gene. Trimming took off 2 bases at V and 4 bases at J, with 8 bases between the two ends. The CDR3 is CASSLYSSYGYTF. CDR3 nucleotides: TGTGCCAGCAGCTTATACAGCTCCTATGGCTACACCTTC.

This clonotype was seen at least ten times. The J gene is TRBJ2-2, the V gene TRBV12-3 or TRBV12-4; no firm D call. CDR3 size: 13 residues. V lost 3 bases, J lost 6 bases, and 8 bases lay in between. The CDR3 DNA sequence: TGTGCCAGCAGTTTTATAGCAGCCGGGGAGCTGTTTTTT. It is translated as CASSFIAAGELFF.

This clonotype has a single count. The chain combines TRBV2 with TRBJ1-4, with a weak D call TRBD1 (6 bases). With 6 bases removed from V and 8 bases from J, the gap between germline ends came to 13 bases. Per germline, CDR1 SNHLY and CDR2 FYNNEI. This CDR3 region has 13 residues. This CDR3 is CASRVGTLEKLFF. For the CDR3, the DNA is TGTGCCAGCAGAGTTGGGACATTAGAAAAACTGTTTTTT.

This clonotype was seen at least ten times. V gene TRBV3-1 combines with J gene TRBJ2-7; a possible D gene is TRBD2 (5 bases). The V end lost 9 bases, the J end lost 2 bases, and 11 bases lay between the germline ends. CDR1 is LGHDT, CDR2 YNNKEL, per germline (reference sequence). This CDR3 region has 12 residues. CDR3 residues: CASIGGAYEQYF. The CDR3 nucleotides read TGTGCCAGTATCGGAGGAGCCTACGAGCAGTACTTC.

In its sample, this clonotype was seen many times. The rearrangement uses TRBV5-4 and TRBJ1-2; TRBD1 matches at 8 bases. This CDR3 spans 15 amino acids. V lost 4 bases to trimming and J lost 6 bases; unmatched junction nucleotides: 11. Germline values: CDR1 SGHNT, CDR2 YYREEE (reference sequence). The CDR3, as DNA: TGTGCCAGCAGCCGGAACGGACAGGGTGGGGATGGCTACACCTTC. Its translation: CASSRNGQGGDGYTF.

V is TRBV2 and J is TRBJ2-3; D is uncertain. V was pared by 4 bases and J by 0 bases, with 11 bases between. This CDR3 has 15 amino acids. In germline, CDR1 is SNHLY, CDR2 FYNNEI. CDR3 loop: CASSAVIISTDTQYF. CDR3 nucleotide sequence: TGTGCCAGCAGTGCGGTGATAATTAGCACAGATACGCAGTATTTT.

The chain joins TRBV2 to TRBJ1-1, with D possibly being TRBD1 (6 bases). V was shortened by 10 bases and J by 1 base, with 16 bases between the two germline ends. CDR3 size: 14 residues. Germline loops: CDR1 SNHLY, CDR2 FYNNEI. CDR3 sequence (DNA): TGTGCCATCAGGGGCAACGGACAGAACACTGAAGCTTTCTTT. It yields the protein CAIRGNGQNTEAFF.

This clonotype came up once. The rearrangement links TRBV10-3 to TRBJ1-1; TRBD1 matches at 9 bases. Germline V gene data show CDR1 as ENHRY and CDR2 as SYGVKD. The CDR3 extends over 15 amino acids. The V and J ends lost 3 bases and 5 bases, in that order; junction bases with no gene match: 7. CDR3 nucleotides: TGTGCCATCAGTGAACAGGGGGCTTATGGGACTGAAGCTTTCTTT. This sequence encodes CAISEQGAYGTEAFF.

The chain joins TRBV10-3 to TRBJ1-1, with unresolved D. Germline values: CDR1 ENHRY, CDR2 SYGVKD. V was shortened by 0 bases and J by 0 bases, with 14 bases between the two germline ends. The CDR3 runs 17 residues. CDR3 sequence (DNA): TGTGCCATCAGTGAGTCCGTGGTAAGGAGGTTGAACACTGAAGCTTTCTTT. Protein product: CAISESVVRRLNTEAFF.

This clonotype was detected many times. The genes are TRBV7-9 and TRBJ1-4; D is unclear. V was trimmed by 7 bases and J by 4 bases, leaving 10 bases between them. The germline CDR1 and CDR2 sequences are SEHNR and FQNEAQ (reference sequence). The CDR3 runs 13 residues. In nucleotides, the CDR3 is TGTGCCAGCACCGACACAGATAATGAAAAACTGTTTTTT. This sequence encodes CASTDTDNEKLFF.

The gene calls are TRBV2 and TRBJ1-5; D perhaps matches TRBD1 (5 bases). The CDR3 sequence is 12 residues long. Trimming left V 6 bases short and J 11 bases short, with 14 bases between. CDR1 SNHLY and CDR2 FYNNEI come from the germline V gene. In DNA form, the CDR3 reads TGTGCCAGCAGGGGGGAGATAAGGACCCAGCATTTT. Amino acid sequence: CASRGEIRTQHF.

This clonotype was recorded a few times. CDR3 DNA: TGTGCCAGCAGCTTGGTGCAGGACAGGTCACCCCTCCACTTT. Protein: CASSLVQDRSPLHF. The J gene is TRBJ1-6, the V gene TRBV5-4; TRBD1 aligns across 7 bases. The CDR3 length is 14 residues. CDR1 and CDR2 (germline): SGHNT, YYREEE (reference sequence). The junction had 4 bases not matched to a gene; V was cut back by 0 bases and J by 10 bases.

The chain is built from TRBV10-2 and TRBJ1-2, with unresolved D. The CDR3 totals 13 residues. The V end was cut by 2 bases, the J end by 6 bases, with 10 bases between. In germline, CDR1 is WSHSY, CDR2 SAAADI. In DNA, the CDR3 is TGCGCCAGCAGTGAGCCCAGGACTAATGGCTACACCTTC. It yields the protein CASSEPRTNGYTF.

This rearrangement joins TRBV20-1 to TRBJ2-1; D is uncertain. Germline CDR1 is DFQATT and CDR2 is SNEGSKA (reference sequence). CDR3 length: 10 amino acids. V was pared by 6 bases and J by 5 bases, with 5 bases between. This chain's CDR3 is CSAGNNEQFF. The CDR3 DNA is TGCAGTGCGGGTAACAATGAGCAGTTCTTC.

This clonotype was recorded a few times. The chain has TRBV11-3 and TRBJ1-1; D perhaps matches TRBD1 (6 bases). The germline CDR1 and CDR2 sequences are SGHNT and YENEEA. The CDR3 length is 12 residues. V was pared by 5 bases and J by 11 bases, with 15 bases between. This CDR3 is CASSDKRGRAFF. The CDR3 coding sequence is TGTGCCAGCAGCGATAAGAGGGGGAGGGCTTTCTTT. The entire variable domain, with the rest obtained from reference TRBV11-3 and TRBJ1-1, is as follows: EAGVVQSPRYKIIEKKQPVAFWCNPISGHNTLYWYLQNLGQGPELLIRYENEEAVDDSQLPKDRFSAERLKGVDSTLKIQPAELGDSAVYLCASSDKRGRAFFGQGTRLTVV.

This clonotype was observed a few times. The chain couples TRBV5-1 to TRBJ1-2; tentative D call: TRBD1 (6 bases). Germline V CDR1 and CDR2: SGHRS, YFSETQ. The CDR3 covers 13 residues. The ends were cut back, 0 bases at V and 7 bases at J, with 10 bases in the middle. CDR3 in amino acids: CASSLEGVAGYTF. The DNA of the CDR3 is TGCGCCAGCAGCTTGGAGGGGGTCGCTGGCTACACCTTC.

This clonotype has at least ten counts. The chain couples TRBV4-3 to TRBJ1-1; the D is unclear. V lost 4 bases, J lost 1 base, and 10 bases lay in between. This CDR3 region has 14 residues. Germline V gene data show CDR1 as LGHNA and CDR2 as YSLEER. CDR3 coding DNA: TGCGCCAGCAGCCTTAACACTGGGAACACTGAAGCTTTCTTT. Translated: CASSLNTGNTEAFF.

Regarding this clonotype: A much larger clone lies a single base off, so this may be a read error. The chain links TRBV4-3 to TRBJ2-1; 9 positions agree with TRBD2. Per germline, CDR1 LGHNA and CDR2 YSLEER. This CDR3 has 15 residues. CDR3 DNA sequence: TGCGCCGGCAGCCTCCTACCGGGACTAGCACAGGAGCAGTTCTTC. This translates into CAGSLLPGLAQEQFF.

The chain employs TRBV30 and TRBJ2-7; TRBD2 matches at 11 bases. The germline CDR1 and CDR2 sequences are GTSNPN and SVGIG (reference sequence). The CDR3 length is 18 residues. V gave up 4 bases and J gave up 2 bases; unmatched junction bases: 16. The CDR3 region has the DNA TGTGCCTGGATGGGGAAAAGGACTAGCGGGTTTTTCGCCTACGAGCAGTACTTC. It yields the protein CAWMGKRTSGFFAYEQYF.

A note on this clonotype: A single base separates this from a much larger clone, so it may be a read error. The V call is TRBV4-1, the J call TRBJ1-5; weak D call: TRBD1 (5 bases). This CDR3 has 16 residues. Germline loops: CDR1 MGHRA, CDR2 YSYEKL. The CDR3 DNA sequence: TGCGCCAGCAGCCCCACCCAGGGCTATAGCAATCAGCCCCAGCGTTTT. Its translation is CASSPTQGYSNQPQRF.

V gene TRBV19 combines with J gene TRBJ1-1; 10 bases line up with TRBD1. This CDR3 is built from 11 residues. J was trimmed by 7 bases and V by 11 bases; bases with no gene match: 4. CDR1 is LNHDA and CDR2 is SQIVND in the germline V gene (reference sequence). This chain's CDR3 is CAGQGENEAFF. The CDR3 region has the DNA TGTGCCGGACAGGGGGAGAATGAAGCTTTCTTT. The entire variable domain, with the rest obtained from reference TRBV19 and TRBJ1-1, is as follows: DGGITQSPKYLFRKEGQNVTLSCEQNLNHDAMYWYRQDPGQGLRLIYYSQIVNDFQKGDIAEGYSVSREKKESFPLTVTSAQKNPTAFYLCAGQGENEAFFGQGTRLTVV.

This clonotype was detected many times. The chain combines TRBV6-1 with TRBJ2-7, with TRBD2 matching over 7 bases. The ends lost 8 bases at V and 4 bases at J; junction bases unmatched: 11. Per the germline V gene, CDR1 is MNHNS and CDR2 is SASEGT. This CDR3 region has 14 residues. This CDR3 is CASPAGSSIYEQYF. The CDR3 nucleotides are TGTGCCAGCCCAGCGGGATCCTCTATTTACGAGCAGTACTTC.

For the CDR3, the DNA is TGTGCCAGCAGCTTCTGGACCTACGAGCAGTACTTC. Translation: CASSFWTYEQYF. The chain carries TRBV5-6 and TRBJ2-7; D is uncertain. This CDR3 has 12 amino acids. CDR1 is SGHDT, CDR2 YYEEEE, per germline. Trimming shortened V by 2 bases and J by 2 bases, and 5 bases separated the two germline ends. The variable domain in full, completed from reference TRBV5-6 and TRBJ2-7, reads DAGVTQSPTHLIKTRGQQVTLRCSPKSGHDTVSWYQQALGQGPQFIFQYYEEEERQRGNFPDRFSGHQFPNYSSELNVNALLLGDSALYLCASSFWTYEQYFGPGTRLTVT.

At least ten counts were recorded for this clonotype. V is TRBV20-1 and J is TRBJ2-7, with TRBD1 matching over 10 bases. The CDR3 contains 16 residues. CDR1 is DFQATT, CDR2 SNEGSKA, per germline (reference sequence). Trimming at V came to 0 bases and at J to 1 base, leaving 6 bases not matched to a gene. This chain's CDR3 is CSARDAGQGPSYEQYF. The CDR3 nucleotides are TGCAGTGCTAGAGATGCGGGACAGGGGCCTTCCTACGAGCAGTACTTC.

In this sample, this clonotype turned up many times. The chain is built from TRBV5-1 and TRBJ2-7; 9 nucleotides match TRBD1. J gave up 6 bases and V 5 bases, and 9 bases lay outside the gene matches. Germline CDR1 SGHRS, CDR2 YFSETQ. The CDR3 is 14 amino acids. The DNA for the CDR3 is TGCGCCAGCAGGCCGGGACAGGGCGGCGGCGAGCAGTACTTC. Residues: CASRPGQGGGEQYF.

This clonotype has a count of ten or more. The chain couples TRBV25-1 to TRBJ1-2; D remains unclear. The V gene's germline CDR1 is MGHDK and CDR2 SYGVNS. The CDR3 is made up of 12 amino acids. Trimming left V 3 bases short and J 3 bases short, with 5 bases between. In DNA, the CDR3 is TGTGCCAGCAGTGAGAGCTACTATGGCTACACCTTC. Translated: CASSESYYGYTF.

As for this clonotype: A read error may explain this, as a much larger clone is one base away. This chain uses TRBV5-1 with TRBJ2-1; 10 positions match TRBD2. Per germline, CDR1 SGHRS and CDR2 YFSETQ. CDR3 length: 19 residues. The DNA of the CDR3 is TGCGCCAGCAGCCCCAGGGGAACTAGCGGGAACCATCGTCCCAATGAGCAGCTCTTC. Translated, it gives CASSPRGTSGNHRPNEQLF.